The clone carrying this T cell receptor (beta chain) was found a few times. The record originates from a study of blood T cell repertoires in COVID-19. The CDR3 is 14 amino acids. The ends lost 3 bases at V and 4 bases at J; junction bases unmatched: 4. Germline V CDR1 and CDR2: KGHSH, LQKENI. The table came from immunoSEQ multiplex PCR; TCRdb's copy has only in-frame clones and leaves some out. Altogether approximately 320,000 clones are present, 70% to 90% being singletons, with the ten largest covering 7.2%. The chain recombines TRBV18 with TRBJ1-1; TRBD1 matches 8 bases. The TCR sequence derives from a human donor in a cohort sampled during active COVID-19. Sequencing was carried out using peripheral blood. CDR3 sequence reads: CASSPTTGGTEAFF. The CDR3 nucleotides read TGTGCCAGCTCACCGACAACAGGGGGCACTGAAGCTTTCTTT.